The present entry profiles one T cell receptor beta chain with its context. Its specificity is not known. There are 13 residues in the CDR3. Germline CDR1 reads LGHNA; CDR2 reads YSLEER. The V gene lost 3 bases and the J gene lost 3 bases, with 7 bases spanning the gap. The data originate from a study of identical twins. TCRdb re-derived calls from the 5' RACE reads in MiXCR, one entry per CDR3 protein. This sample has hundreds of thousands of distinct CDR3 sequences, with about 24% found just once. Study results and caveats: There is a chance that invariant MAIT and iNKT cells partially muddied zero-insertion analyses.

These sequences were also reported in another study, on T cells expressing NK-cell markers. That publication notes: As a fraction of CD8+ T cells, dominant NKG2C+ clonotypes reached roughly 1.0-7.5% in 5 to 7 donors.

Sequences were obtained from CD4+ T cells sorted from blood. The sequence was collected from a young woman in good health. The chain carries TRBV4-3 and TRBJ2-3; no clear D gene. This chain's CDR3 is CASSHQATDTQYF. CDR3 nucleotides: TGCGCCAGCAGCCATCAGGCTACAGATACGCAGTATTTT.